The 28 T cell receptor beta chains listed next were all sequenced from one sample in a study of blood T cell repertoires in COVID-19. The repertoire was sequenced with immunoSEQ multiplex PCR; TCRdb's copy has only in-frame clones and lacks some. This table has approximately 270,000 clones, 87% appearing once. Sequencing input: peripheral blood. These receptors all stem from a man aged 18 to 30 with active or convalescent COVID-19.

The count of this clone is one. The chain is built from TRBV9 and TRBJ2-7; 7 bases align to TRBD1. Germline V gene lookup returns CDR1 SGDLS and CDR2 YYNGEE. The CDR3 is 14 residues long. Trimming removed 4 bases from V and 0 bases from J; junction bases left unmatched: 4. The CDR3 bases are TGTGCCAGCAGCAATCGGGACAGCTCCTACGAGCAGTACTTC. This translates into CASSNRDSSYEQYF.

The CDR3 nucleotides read TGTGCCAGTAGTGCTATAACGAGCAATCAGCCCCAGCATTTT. Its protein product is CASSAITSNQPQHF. The chain employs TRBV19 and TRBJ1-5; D unclear. V lost 5 bases to trimming and J lost 1 base, with 9 bases between them. Germline V gene lookup returns CDR1 LNHDA and CDR2 SQIVND (reference sequence). The length of the CDR3 is 14 residues.

The chain has TRBV20-1 and TRBJ1-6, with 10 bases that match TRBD1. V trimming: 7 bases; J trimming: 17 bases; junction bases outside the gene matches: 8. The CDR3 length is 11 residues. Per the germline V gene, CDR1 is DFQATT and CDR2 is SNEGSKA (reference sequence). DNA of the CDR3: TGCAGTGTCAGACCGGGACAGGGGTTCCACTTT. It is translated as CSVRPGQGFHF.

The chain joins TRBV3-1 (or the pseudogene TRBV3-2) to TRBJ1-5, with 8 bases lining up with TRBD1. CDR1 and CDR2 from the germline V gene are LGHDT and YNNKEL (reference sequence). This CDR3 comprises 17 residues. Losses at the gene ends were 5 bases for V and 1 base for J; bases not matched to a gene: 10. The CDR3 DNA sequence: TGTGCCAGCAGCGCGACGACAGGGGTGGGAAGCAATCAGCCCCAGCATTTT. It translates to CASSATTGVGSNQPQHF.

This chain uses TRBV28 with TRBJ2-1, with 7 nucleotides matching TRBD2. The CDR3 length is 17 residues. The junction had 13 bases not matched to a gene; V was cut back by 1 base and J by 7 bases. Per germline, CDR1 MDHEN and CDR2 SYDVKM. The CDR3 is CASSLFGGSSLGNEQFF. CDR3 coding DNA: TGTGCCAGCAGTTTATTTGGCGGGAGTAGTTTGGGGAATGAGCAGTTCTTC.

The V gene is TRBV7-9, the J gene TRBJ2-3; 7 bases are shared with TRBD1. CDR1 is SEHNR, CDR2 FQNEAQ, per germline (reference sequence). The CDR3 spans 15 residues. J was trimmed by 4 bases and V by 6 bases; bases with no gene match: 10. CDR3 loop: CASSGGGTDPDTQYF. CDR3 in DNA: TGTGCCAGCAGTGGCGGTGGGACAGACCCAGATACGCAGTATTTT.

The V call is TRBV10-3, the J call TRBJ1-2; D unclear. CDR3 length equals 13 residues. The germline V gene encodes CDR1 ENHRY and CDR2 SYGVKD. Trimming took 4 bases from V and 4 from J, leaving 10 bases between them. The CDR3 DNA sequence: TGTGCCATCAGTGGCTTCGAGTTCTATGGCTACACCTTC. Translation: CAISGFEFYGYTF.

The chain links TRBV6-5 to TRBJ2-7, with 8 positions matching TRBD1. V lost 6 bases, J lost 2 bases, and 3 bases stayed unmatched. From germline, CDR1 is MNHEY and CDR2 SVGAGI. The CDR3 totals 13 residues. CDR3 sequence reads: CASRGQGTYEQYF. In DNA form, the CDR3 reads TGTGCCAGCAGAGGACAGGGTACCTACGAGCAGTACTTC.

The chain recombines TRBV11-2 with TRBJ1-2; no definite D call. V was shortened by 5 bases and J by 4 bases, with 11 bases between the two germline ends. The germline gives CDR1 SGHAT, CDR2 FQNNGV. This CDR3 spans 13 amino acids. As DNA, the CDR3 is TGTGCCAGCAGCCTACTGGGCGCCTATGGCTACACCTTC. This encodes CASSLLGAYGYTF.

The V gene is TRBV7-2, the J gene TRBJ1-1, with a tentative D call TRBD1 (6 bases). The CDR3 has 14 residues. Germline assignment: CDR1 SGHTA and CDR2 FQGNSA. Trimming took off 1 base at V and 7 bases at J, with 13 bases between the two ends. The CDR3 coding sequence is TGTGCCAGCAGCTTAGTACAGGGTAAGGGTGAAGCTTTCTTT. Its translation is CASSLVQGKGEAFF.

The chain is built from TRBV7-2 and TRBJ2-3, with a possible D match to TRBD2 (7 bases). From germline, CDR1 is SGHTA and CDR2 FQGNSA. V lost 3 bases and J 2 bases, leaving 18 bases between the germline ends. The CDR3 has 17 amino acids. The CDR3 loop reads CASSFPEGGVLTDTQYF. In nucleotides, the CDR3 is TGTGCCAGCAGCTTCCCGGAGGGGGGGGTGCTCACAGATACGCAGTATTTT.

This sequence joins TRBV6-5 and TRBJ1-2; perhaps TRBD1 as D (6 bases). The CDR3 has 16 amino acids. Germline values: CDR1 MNHEY, CDR2 SVGAGI. V lost 0 bases and J 4 bases, leaving 15 bases between the germline ends. In DNA, the CDR3 is TGTGCCAGCAGTTACTCCCAGTTCGGCAGGGGCTATGGCTACACCTTC. Protein sequence: CASSYSQFGRGYGYTF.

The J gene is TRBJ2-7, the V gene TRBV27; TRBD2 matches at 12 bases. CDR1 is MNHEY and CDR2 is SMNVEV in the germline V gene (reference sequence). The CDR3 spans 14 residues. The J segment lost 6 bases and the V segment lost 6 bases, leaving 6 bases of the junction unmatched. CDR3 in amino acids: CASRASGRGGEQYF. The DNA for the CDR3 is TGTGCCAGCAGAGCTAGCGGGAGGGGGGGCGAGCAGTACTTC.

The genes are TRBV7-9 and TRBJ1-1; D gene uncertain. The CDR3 runs to 14 residues. The germline V gene has CDR1 SEHNR and CDR2 FQNEAQ (reference sequence). V gave up 5 bases and J gave up 1 base, with 11 bases separating them. CDR3 coding DNA: TGTGCCAGCAGCCCTACCCCCCCGAACACTGAAGCTTTCTTT. Amino acids: CASSPTPPNTEAFF.

This clone was seen only once. The V gene is TRBV19, the J gene TRBJ2-2, with TRBD1 identical over 8 bases. This CDR3 is built from 14 residues. V was clipped by 8 bases and J by 7 bases; unmatched bases: 9. In germline, CDR1 is LNHDA, CDR2 SQIVND (reference sequence). The CDR3 here is CASSIRGRNGELFF. In DNA form, the CDR3 reads TGTGCCAGTTCAATCAGGGGGCGGAACGGGGAGCTGTTTTTT. Drawing the rest from reference TRBV19 and TRBJ2-2, the complete variable domain is DGGITQSPKYLFRKEGQNVTLSCEQNLNHDAMYWYRQDPGQGLRLIYYSQIVNDFQKGDIAEGYSVSREKKESFPLTVTSAQKNPTAFYLCASSIRGRNGELFFGEGSRLTVL.

This chain uses TRBV15 with TRBJ1-5; maybe TRBD1 (5 bases). The germline V gene has CDR1 LNHNV and CDR2 YYDKDF (reference sequence). Deletions cut 0 bases from V and 4 bases from J, with 16 bases between. CDR3 length: 17 residues. The CDR3 nucleotides read TGTGCCACCAGCAGAGATCCCCCAGGGAGGGGAAATCAGCCCCAGCATTTT. Translated: CATSRDPPGRGNQPQHF.

The gene calls are TRBV7-8 and TRBJ1-1; 8 nucleotides line up with TRBD1. CDR1 is SGHVS and CDR2 is FQNEAQ in the germline V gene. V was clipped by 1 base and J by 1 base; unmatched bases: 2. The CDR3 loop spans 15 amino acids. CDR3 bases: TGTGCCAGCAGCTTAGTTCAGGGGGCGAACACTGAAGCTTTCTTT. Translating it yields CASSLVQGANTEAFF. Full variable domain (outside the CDR3, taken from reference TRBV7-8 and TRBJ1-1): GAGVSQSPRYKVAKRGQDVALRCDPISGHVSLFWYQQALGQGPEFLTYFQNEAQLDKSGLPSDRFFAERPEGSVSTLKIQRTQQEDSAVYLCASSLVQGANTEAFFGQGTRLTVV.

This clone has just one count. The chain employs TRBV5-6 and TRBJ1-5, with 8 bases aligning to TRBD1. The CDR3 spans 14 residues. Losses at the gene ends were 6 bases for V and 3 bases for J; bases not matched to a gene: 5. From germline, CDR1 is SGHDT and CDR2 YYEEEE. CDR3 in DNA: TGTGCCAGCATGCGACAGGGGTTCAATCAGCCCCAGCATTTT. Its translation: CASMRQGFNQPQHF.

The rearrangement uses TRBV11-2 and TRBJ2-1; TRBD2 is a possible D gene (6 bases). This CDR3 contains 15 residues. Germline loops: CDR1 SGHAT, CDR2 FQNNGV. Trimming removed 9 bases at V and 10 bases at J, with 25 bases between. CDR3 DNA: TGTGCCAGTGGGAAACCGGGACTGCCTGCGGAGGAGCAGTTCTTC. Its translation is CASGKPGLPAEEQFF.

This chain joins TRBV7-9 and TRBJ2-1; 7 nucleotides line up with TRBD2. Germline V gene data show CDR1 as SEHNR and CDR2 as FQNEAQ (reference sequence). The ends lost 5 bases at V and 0 bases at J; junction bases unmatched: 7. The CDR3 covers 16 residues. The CDR3 region is CASSLSGFSSYNEQFF. CDR3 DNA sequence: TGTGCCAGCAGCCTTAGCGGGTTCAGCTCCTACAATGAGCAGTTCTTC.

The chain combines TRBV7-2 with TRBJ2-3; D perhaps matches TRBD1 (6 bases). Trimming removed 4 bases at V and 3 bases at J, with 11 bases between. This CDR3 is 14 amino acids long. In germline, CDR1 is SGHTA, CDR2 FQGNSA. DNA for the CDR3: TGTGCCAGCAGCTCACAGGGTGGGACAGATACGCAGTATTTT. Translated: CASSSQGGTDTQYF.

This clone has only one observation. The rearrangement links TRBV6-5 to TRBJ1-4, with D possibly matching TRBD1 (6 bases). Germline V gene sequence: CDR1 MNHEY, CDR2 SVGAGI. Deletions cut 2 bases from V and 8 bases from J, with 15 bases between. This CDR3 has 15 residues. DNA for the CDR3: TGTGCCAGCAGTTACCTTCCAGGGGACGGCGAAAAACTGTTTTTT. Its protein is CASSYLPGDGEKLFF.

The chain uses TRBV5-1 and TRBJ2-6, with 7 bases lining up with TRBD1. J was trimmed by 2 bases and V by 4 bases; bases with no gene match: 3. Germline values: CDR1 SGHRS, CDR2 YFSETQ. CDR3 length: 15 amino acids. The CDR3 sequence is CASSPDRAGANVLTF. Written as DNA, the CDR3 is TGCGCCAGCAGCCCAGACAGGGCTGGGGCCAACGTCCTGACTTTC.

This chain uses TRBV19 with TRBJ2-1; no definite D call. Looked up from germline, CDR1 is LNHDA and CDR2 is SQIVND (reference sequence). V dropped 2 bases and J dropped 10 bases, with 21 bases sitting between them. The CDR3 has 16 amino acids. CDR3 nucleotide sequence: TGTGCCAGTAGTATACTTCCGACTGCGGCACGCGAGGAGCAGTTCTTC. Translated, it gives CASSILPTAAREEQFF.

This sequence joins TRBV2 and TRBJ2-1; 7 bases map to TRBD2. Trimming cost V 11 bases and J 12 bases; bases outside gene matches: 13. CDR1 and CDR2 from the germline V gene are SNHLY and FYNNEI. This CDR3 comprises 12 residues. The CDR3 bases are TGTGCCGGCGGACTAGTGGACTCGGCGCAGTTCTTC. This encodes CAGGLVDSAQFF. The complete variable domain, with remaining parts taken from reference TRBV2 and TRBJ2-1, reads EPEVTQTPSHQVTQMGQEVILRCVPISNHLYFYWYRQILGQKVEFLVSFYNNEISEKSEIFDDQFSVERPDGSNFTLKIRSTKLEDSAMYFCAGGLVDSAQFFGPGTRLTVL.

Remarks on this clone: Other DNA sequences within the sample encode an identical CDR3. The chain combines TRBV5-4 with TRBJ1-1; 9 bases agree with TRBD1. The CDR3 runs to 14 residues. Germline CDR1 SGHNT, CDR2 YYREEE (reference sequence). V dropped 0 bases and J dropped 4; count of bases not matched to a gene: 1. The CDR3 loop reads CASSLDRGRTEAFF. In DNA, the CDR3 is TGTGCCAGCAGCTTGGACAGGGGGCGCACTGAAGCTTTCTTT.

The rearrangement joins TRBV7-2 to TRBJ2-1; 9 bases map to TRBD1. This CDR3 has 13 amino acids. The junction had 4 bases not matched to a gene; V was cut back by 4 bases and J by 9 bases. Germline loops: CDR1 SGHTA, CDR2 FQGNSA. The CDR3 DNA reads TGTGCCAGCAGCTCTACAGGGGGCGCTGAGCAGTTCTTC. Translating it yields CASSSTGGAEQFF.

The rearrangement links TRBV7-8 to TRBJ1-3; a weak D match, TRBD1 (6 bases). V lost 4 bases to trimming and J lost 0 bases, with 19 bases between them. CDR1 and CDR2 from the germline V gene are SGHVS and FQNEAQ. The CDR3 length is 18 residues. CDR3 sequence reads: CASSSRQGQPNSGNTIYF. The CDR3 DNA is TGTGCCAGCAGCTCTCGCCAAGGACAGCCGAACTCTGGAAACACCATATATTTT.